This T cell receptor (beta chain) was recovered during a study of human T cells and chemical hapten exposure. Looking at the study overall: Patients, largely female, had alopecia areata, totalis or universalis.

Time point described: patch test 2, 6 weeks after DPC sensitization. Treatment given: therapeutic diphenylcyclopropenone sensitization with weekly scalp DPC. Samples of blood were obtained prior to the application of each patch test. Regarding this clonotype: Its antigen remains unknown.

Points from the study as a whole: Against controls, expanded TCRs gave rise to significantly more large CDR3 similarity clusters.

The CDR3 totals 14 residues. CDR1 LNHDA and CDR2 SQIVND come from the germline V gene (reference sequence). With 5 bases removed from V and 4 bases from J, the gap between germline ends came to 11 bases. In TCRdb, the RACE reads were re-called with MiXCR into one record per CDR3 protein. The sample contains about 82,000 distinct CDR3 sequences, roughly 10% of which appear only once. V usage is TRBV19 and J usage is TRBJ2-2, with D uncertain. The sample was whole blood, taken in connection with sensitization to the hapten diphenylcyclopropenone (DPC). The TCR comes from a woman in her 50s with alopecia areata. Some clones in this sample may be carry-over from other donors' samples. The CDR3 loop is CASSQQKLTGELFF. The CDR3 DNA is TGTGCCAGTAGTCAACAGAAACTCACCGGGGAGCTGTTTTTT.